The clone carrying this T cell receptor beta chain was detected once. What it recognizes is unknown. Sequencing was performed with immunoSEQ multiplex PCR; in TCRdb, only in-frame clones are kept and a portion is missing. The table records about 24,000 clones, 70% to 90% of them present only once. From germline, CDR1 is SGHRS and CDR2 YFSETQ. Trimming removed 2 bases at V and 5 bases at J, with 19 bases between. CDR3 size: 16 residues. The data were taken from a study of T cells in localized non-small cell lung cancer. Findings of the study overall: Within adjacent lung there appeared a median about 54 of the top 100 tumor clones. Longer overall survival was seen with higher T cell density measured in blood.

The sample was peripheral blood mononuclear cells, taken before any cancer treatment. The chain uses TRBV5-1 and TRBJ2-5; the D call may be TRBD1 or TRBD2 (7 bases each). The clonotype comes from a woman aged 40 to 75 with stage III lung adenocarcinoma. CDR3 amino acids: CASSFGQGGFQETQYF. The DNA for the CDR3 is TGCGCCAGCAGCTTTGGTCAGGGGGGGTTTCAGGAGACCCAGTACTTC.